These 3 T cell receptor beta chains were all obtained from the same sample, sequenced in a study of cytomegalovirus exposure and HLA in healthy donors. Primers for the PCR totalled 60 Vbeta and 13 Jbeta. Sequencing was performed with immunoSEQ multiplex PCR; in TCRdb, only in-frame clones are kept and a portion is missing. The sample includes about 20,000 clones, roughly 80% seen only once; the top ten take approximately 8%. The sample was PBMCs. Receptors were obtained from a man in his sixties in good health and CMV-seronegative.

The V call is TRBV6-1, the J call TRBJ2-3; 8 positions match TRBD2. Germline loops: CDR1 MNHNS, CDR2 SASEGT. Losses at the gene ends were 7 bases for V and 3 bases for J; bases not matched to a gene: 9. CDR3 length: 15 amino acids. The CDR3 spells CASTSVAGFTDTQYF. Written as DNA, the CDR3 is TGTGCCAGCACATCAGTAGCGGGGTTTACAGATACGCAGTATTTT.

The chain couples TRBV27 to TRBJ2-7, with 12 positions matching TRBD1. V gave up 4 bases and J gave up 6 bases; unmatched junction bases: 7. The CDR3 extends over 15 amino acids. CDR1 is MNHEY and CDR2 is SMNVEV in the germline V gene (reference sequence). CDR3 nucleotides: TGTGCCAGCAGTTCAACCGGGACAGGGGGCTTCGAGCAGTACTTC. Protein product: CASSSTGTGGFEQYF.

This clone is a singleton in its sample. This rearrangement joins TRBV7-2 to TRBJ2-2; perhaps TRBD2 as D (5 bases). CDR1 SGHTA and CDR2 FQGNSA come from the germline V gene. The V end was cut by 1 base, the J end by 8 bases, with 8 bases between. This CDR3 region has 13 residues. DNA for the CDR3: TGTGCCAGCAGCTTAGAATCGGGGGGGGAGCTGTTTTTT. Its protein product is CASSLESGGELFF.